This TCR beta chain is drawn from a study of T cells in Graves' hyperthyroidism and ophthalmopathy. The wider study: At the time of initial diagnosis and before any treatment, peripheral blood was collected. Study results and caveats: By a 13 V-J model, ophthalmopathy was set apart from stable hyperthyroidism.

This clonotype was observed at least ten times. Its target is unknown. Uncontrolled infection, other autoimmune disease, pregnancy or lactation barred patients from enrollment. The germline gives CDR1 SQVTM, CDR2 ANQGSEA. The V end lost 3 bases, the J end lost 3 bases, and 10 bases lay between the germline ends. The CDR3 totals 13 residues. Amplified TCR beta CDR3 regions came from RNA transcripts. A first-round RT-PCR of the TCR CDR3 used the HTBI primer set. TCRdb recomputed calls from the multiplex PCR reads with MiXCR, one row per CDR3 protein. Among a few hundred thousand distinct CDR3 sequences listed, approximately 23% were seen once.

This TCR derives from a woman in her sixties or seventies with Graves' ophthalmopathy. V usage is TRBV29-1 and J usage is TRBJ2-3; possible D gene TRBD2, 6 bases. The sequenced material came from blood. The CDR3 sequence: CSVEGLRTDTQYF. The CDR3 bases are TGCAGCGTTGAGGGACTTAGGACAGATACGCAGTATTTT.